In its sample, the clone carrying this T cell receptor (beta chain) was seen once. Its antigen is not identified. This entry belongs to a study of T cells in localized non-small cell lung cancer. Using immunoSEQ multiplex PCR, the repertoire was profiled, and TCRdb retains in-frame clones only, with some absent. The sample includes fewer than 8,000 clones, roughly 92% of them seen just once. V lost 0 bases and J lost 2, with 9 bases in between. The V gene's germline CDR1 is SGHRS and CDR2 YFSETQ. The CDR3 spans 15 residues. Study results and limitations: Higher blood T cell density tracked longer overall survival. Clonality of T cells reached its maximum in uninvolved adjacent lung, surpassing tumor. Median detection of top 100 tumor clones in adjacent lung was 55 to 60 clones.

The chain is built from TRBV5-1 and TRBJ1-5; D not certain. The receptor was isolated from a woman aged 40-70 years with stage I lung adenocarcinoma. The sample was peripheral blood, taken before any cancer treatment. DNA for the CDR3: TGCGCCAGCAGCTTGGGCATGTCCGGCAATCAGCCCCAGCATTTT. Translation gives CASSLGMSGNQPQHF. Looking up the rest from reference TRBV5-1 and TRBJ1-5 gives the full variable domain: KAGVTQTPRYLIKTRGQQVTLSCSPISGHRSVSWYQQTPGQGLQFLFEYFSETQRNKGNFPGRFSGRQFSNSRSEMNVSTLELGDSALYLCASSLGMSGNQPQHFGDGTRLSIL.